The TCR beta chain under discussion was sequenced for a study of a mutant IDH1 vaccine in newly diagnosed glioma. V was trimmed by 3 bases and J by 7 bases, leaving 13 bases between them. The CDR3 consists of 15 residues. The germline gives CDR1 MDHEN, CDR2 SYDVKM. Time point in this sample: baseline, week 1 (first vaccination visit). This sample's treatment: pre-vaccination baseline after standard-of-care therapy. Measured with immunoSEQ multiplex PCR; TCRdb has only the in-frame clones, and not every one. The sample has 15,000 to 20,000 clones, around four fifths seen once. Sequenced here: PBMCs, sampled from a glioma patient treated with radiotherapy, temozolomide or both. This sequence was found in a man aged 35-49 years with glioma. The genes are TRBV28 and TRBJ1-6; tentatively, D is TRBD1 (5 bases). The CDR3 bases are TGTGCCAGCAGTTTTCGGAAGGGGAGGAATTCACCCCTCCACTTT. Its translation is CASSFRKGRNSPLHF.